The 15 T cell receptor beta chains listed next were all sequenced from one sample in a study of neurological immune-mediated disorders. MiXCR, run by TCRdb on the 5' RACE reads, gives a single entry per CDR3 protein. In the table there are tens of thousands of distinct CDR3 sequences, 15% to 20% of which are singletons. What was sequenced was PBMCs. The source is a woman aged 40 to 49 in good health.

This clonotype was seen many times. V gene TRBV5-1 combines with J gene TRBJ2-1; 9 bases fit TRBD2. The V segment lost 2 bases and the J segment 7 bases; nucleotides outside the gene matches: 7. The CDR3 runs 15 residues. Germline CDR1 reads SGHRS; CDR2 reads YFSETQ. The DNA of the CDR3 is TGCGCCAGCAGCTTTAGCGGGGGCACCGGGAATGAGCAGTTCTTC. It codes for CASSFSGGTGNEQFF.

This clonotype was recorded at least ten times. This CDR3 is CASSSGTNYGYTF. The CDR3 nucleotides read TGTGCCAGCAGCAGCGGAACTAACTATGGCTACACCTTC. The chain has TRBV6-5 and TRBJ1-2; D remains ambiguous. V was clipped by 6 bases and J by 0 bases, with 8 bases between them. This CDR3 has 13 amino acids. Germline V gene sequence: CDR1 MNHEY, CDR2 SVGAGI.

The V and J genes are TRBV18 and TRBJ2-1, with 10 bases identical to TRBD2. CDR1 and CDR2 (germline): KGHSH, LQKENI. J lost 8 bases, V lost 3 bases, and 10 bases had no gene match. The CDR3 is made up of 16 amino acids. The CDR3 protein is CASSPTSGVPIDEQFF. DNA of the CDR3: TGTGCCAGCTCACCCACTAGCGGGGTGCCCATCGATGAGCAGTTCTTC.

This clonotype was recorded at least ten times. The chain uses TRBV11-2 and TRBJ2-4, with 7 nucleotides matching TRBD1. The germline V gene encodes CDR1 SGHAT and CDR2 FQNNGV. This CDR3 contains 21 residues. V lost 5 bases and J lost 0; bases outside the gene matches: 22. The CDR3 spells CASSQGVGSRYPPLAKNIQYF. The CDR3 DNA reads TGTGCCAGCAGCCAGGGGGTTGGGTCGCGCTATCCCCCTTTAGCCAAAAACATTCAGTACTTC.

This chain links TRBV5-1 with TRBJ2-1, with 8 bases lining up with TRBD1. The junction had 9 bases not matched to a gene; V was cut back by 1 base and J by 9 bases. The CDR3 length is 15 residues. Germline loops: CDR1 SGHRS, CDR2 YFSETQ. The CDR3 region has the DNA TGCGCCAGCAGCTTGACGGGTCAGGGGGCCGGTGAGCAGTTCTTC. It is translated as CASSLTGQGAGEQFF.

In this sample, this clonotype turned up a few times. V is TRBV30 and J is TRBJ2-3; D remains unclear. Trimming took 0 bases from V and 8 from J, leaving 12 bases between them. The germline V gene encodes CDR1 GTSNPN and CDR2 SVGIG (reference sequence). The CDR3 spans 13 residues. The CDR3: CAWSVHSPGTQYF. CDR3 in DNA: TGTGCCTGGAGTGTACACTCTCCGGGTACGCAGTATTTT.

Concerning this clonotype: The CDR3 does not end in the conserved phenylalanine or tryptophan, so this is likely a read error. It is unclear where the CDR3 begins or ends on the DNA, so no DNA is shown, and the CDR3 is as TCRdb lists it. The rearrangement links TRBV12-3 or TRBV12-4 to TRBJ2-1; the DNA was not compared with TRBD1, the D call given in the table. The CDR3 adds up to 12 amino acids, both ends counted. The CDR3 protein is CASSIGTGGGFL.

This sequence joins TRBV7-6 and TRBJ2-1, with 8 bases fitting TRBD2. V shed 3 bases, J shed 0 bases, and the junction held 4 bases outside the gene matches. The V gene's germline CDR1 is SGHVS and CDR2 FNYEAQ. The CDR3 extends over 16 amino acids. DNA of the CDR3: TGTGCCAGCAGCTTTTACGGGGGGGCCTCCTACAATGAGCAGTTCTTC. The encoded protein is CASSFYGGASYNEQFF.

The V call is TRBV7-2, the J call TRBJ1-3; 9 nucleotides align to TRBD1. The CDR3 sequence is 16 residues long. Germline CDR1 reads SGHTA; CDR2 reads FQGNSA. With 4 bases clipped from V and 6 bases from J, the junction kept 10 bases outside the gene matches. CDR3 region: CASSSLQRTGENTIYF. The CDR3 coding sequence is TGTGCCAGCAGCTCCCTCCAACGGACAGGGGAAAACACCATATATTTT.

There are many counts of this clonotype. This chain connects TRBV27 to TRBJ2-1, with TRBD2 identical over 7 bases. Germline loops: CDR1 MNHEY, CDR2 SMNVEV (reference sequence). This CDR3 is built from 14 residues. J lost 7 bases, V lost 10 bases, and 13 bases had no gene match. This CDR3 reads CATSWGGVDNEQFF. In DNA form, the CDR3 reads TGTGCCACCTCTTGGGGGGGGGTTGATAATGAGCAGTTCTTC.

The chain joins TRBV7-2 to TRBJ1-6; D is unresolved. This CDR3 contains 13 residues. Germline V gene lookup returns CDR1 SGHTA and CDR2 FQGNSA. The ends were cut back, 0 bases at V and 8 bases at J, with 5 bases in the middle. CDR3 nucleotides: TGTGCCAGCAGCTTAGCCATGTATTCACCCCTCCACTTT. Residues: CASSLAMYSPLHF.

This clonotype has a count of ten or more. The rearrangement joins TRBV4-2 to TRBJ2-7; D is uncertain. The germline V gene encodes CDR1 LGHNA and CDR2 YNFKEQ. The CDR3 is made up of 18 amino acids. The V gene lost 1 base and the J gene lost 9 bases, with 28 bases spanning the gap. Written as DNA, the CDR3 is TGTGCCAGCAGCCAAGTAGTCGGTCAGGTGGTATACAATTTAAGGCAGTACTTC. It is translated as CASSQVVGQVVYNLRQYF.

This clonotype was counted many times. The chain combines TRBV20-1 with TRBJ1-6; possible D gene TRBD1, 6 bases. Per the germline V gene, CDR1 is DFQATT and CDR2 is SNEGSKA (reference sequence). The ends were cut back, 6 bases at V and 7 bases at J, with 16 bases in the middle. CDR3 length equals 14 residues. The CDR3 sequence is CSAQAGGRNSPLHF. CDR3 DNA: TGCAGTGCCCAAGCGGGGGGCAGGAATTCACCCCTCCACTTT.

The sample holds many counts of this clonotype. The V gene is TRBV12-3 or TRBV12-4, the J gene TRBJ2-3; possibly TRBD1 for D (7 bases). This CDR3 contains 13 residues. V lost 5 bases and J lost 11, with 17 bases in between. DNA for the CDR3: TGTGCCAGCAGTCGGGGGACAGAGCTTATGCAGTATTTT. It specifies CASSRGTELMQYF.

This clonotype has at least ten counts. The genes are TRBV4-3 and TRBJ2-1; D gene ambiguous. The germline V and J ends were trimmed by 3 bases and 0 bases, with 12 bases remaining between them. The CDR3 covers 16 residues. Germline V lookup: CDR1 LGHNA, CDR2 YSLEER. CDR3 in DNA: TGCGCCAGCAGCCAGAGACGGTCAAGCTCCTACAATGAGCAGTTCTTC. Translated, it gives CASSQRRSSSYNEQFF.